Listed here are 32 T cell receptor beta chains from one sample, sequenced in a study of cytomegalovirus exposure and HLA in healthy donors (TCRdb year 2017). The library was built by means of the immunoSEQ multiplex PCR assay. A mixture of 60 forward primers for TCR Vbeta segments and 13 reverse primers for TCR Jbeta segments was used in the multiplex PCR. This is the immuneACCESS table as TCRdb keeps it, with only in-frame sequences that have V and J called. A part of the clones is gone; compared with another copy, unresolved V genes explain less than half, and the rest is unexplained. Present in this sample are 250,000 or so clones, 92% of which were seen just once. The ten largest clones add up to about 1.5% of the sample. What was sequenced was PBMCs. All receptors come from a girl aged 2 to 9 in good health and CMV-seronegative.

The chain combines TRBV7-9 with TRBJ2-2; 9 bases agree with TRBD1. CDR3 length: 15 residues. The V segment lost 4 bases and the J segment 1 base; nucleotides outside the gene matches: 1. Germline V CDR1 and CDR2: SEHNR, FQNEAQ (reference sequence). As DNA, the CDR3 is TGTGCCAGCAGCTGGGGACAGGGGAACACCGGGGAGCTGTTTTTT. Translation gives CASSWGQGNTGELFF.

This chain joins TRBV29-1 and TRBJ1-2; D is unclear. Germline V gene data show CDR1 as SQVTM and CDR2 as ANQGSEA. Trimming took off 1 base at V and 7 bases at J, with 10 bases between the two ends. The CDR3 extends over 12 amino acids. This CDR3 reads CSVEGPRSGYTF. In nucleotides, the CDR3 is TGCAGCGTTGAAGGCCCCAGGTCTGGCTACACCTTC.

Here the CDR3 DNA reads TGTGCCAGCAGCTTAGGAGATCTGCAGCCCCAGCATTTT. This sequence encodes CASSLGDLQPQHF. The chain joins TRBV5-6 to TRBJ1-5; the D is unclear. Germline lookup yields CDR1 SGHDT and CDR2 YYEEEE. V shed 2 bases and J shed 7 bases, with 10 bases lying between them. This CDR3 contains 13 residues.

The chain couples TRBV2 to TRBJ2-2; unclear D gene. Germline CDR1 SNHLY, CDR2 FYNNEI. This CDR3 comprises 13 residues. The germline V and J ends were trimmed by 2 bases and 3 bases, with 4 bases remaining between them. The CDR3, as DNA: TGTGCCAGCAGTGAACCAGACACCGGGGAGCTGTTTTTT. Residues: CASSEPDTGELFF.

This clone was seen a few times. The chain joins TRBV2 to TRBJ1-5; no clear D gene. Looked up from germline, CDR1 is SNHLY and CDR2 is FYNNEI. V dropped 4 bases and J dropped 5 bases, with 9 bases sitting between them. CDR3 length: 13 residues. CDR3 protein: CASSVEGDQPQHF. The CDR3, as DNA: TGTGCCAGCAGTGTAGAGGGAGATCAGCCCCAGCATTTT.

This rearrangement joins TRBV30 to TRBJ1-1, with D tentatively TRBD1 (6 bases). Per germline, CDR1 GTSNPN and CDR2 SVGIG (reference sequence). The CDR3 totals 13 residues. V lost 6 bases, J lost 1 base, and 12 bases lay in between. CDR3 DNA: TGTGCCTGCACACAGGGACCGAACACTGAAGCTTTCTTT. It specifies CACTQGPNTEAFF. The complete variable domain, with remaining parts taken from reference TRBV30 and TRBJ1-1, reads SQTIHQWPATLVQPVGSPLSLECTVEGTSNPNLYWYRQAAGRGLQLLFYSVGIGQISSEVPQNLSASRPQDRQFILSSKKLLLSDSGFYLCACTQGPNTEAFFGQGTRLTVV.

This chain uses TRBV6-5 with TRBJ2-7, with a possible D match to TRBD1 (5 bases). The ends were cut back, 6 bases at V and 4 bases at J, with 13 bases in the middle. This CDR3 has 13 amino acids. Germline CDR1 MNHEY, CDR2 SVGAGI. CDR3 coding DNA: TGTGCCAGCAGGAACTCTGGGGCGTACGAGCAGTACTTC. The encoded protein is CASRNSGAYEQYF.

The chain uses TRBV11-2 and TRBJ2-1, with 8 bases aligning to TRBD2. The V gene's germline CDR1 is SGHAT and CDR2 FQNNGV. The length of the CDR3 is 15 residues. V was clipped by 2 bases and J by 4 bases; unmatched bases: 4. DNA of the CDR3: TGTGCCAGCAGCTTAAGGGCTAGCGGGTACAATGAGCAGTTCTTC. Translation gives CASSLRASGYNEQFF.

The gene calls are TRBV6-1 and TRBJ2-5, with D possibly TRBD1 on 6 matching bases. The J call could be wrong; TRBJ2-7 is a better fit for the DNA end. CDR1 and CDR2 (germline): MNHNS, SASEGT. CDR3 length: 13 residues. The CDR3 nucleotides are TGTGCCAGCAGTGAAACAGGGCTCTACGAGCAGTACTTC. Its protein product is CASSETGLYEQYF.

This chain joins TRBV2 and TRBJ2-5, with 9 bases fitting TRBD1. The closer fit of TRBJ2-7 to the DNA end suggests the J call may be wrong. From germline, CDR1 is SNHLY and CDR2 FYNNEI. CDR3 length: 15 residues. The CDR3 coding sequence is TGTGCCAGCAGCACCGGGACAGGGTCCCCCTACGAGCAGTACTTC. This sequence encodes CASSTGTGSPYEQYF.

This sequence joins TRBV27 and TRBJ2-7, with 12 bases that match TRBD1. Germline lookup yields CDR1 MNHEY and CDR2 SMNVEV (reference sequence). The junction had 14 bases not matched to a gene; V was cut back by 7 bases and J by 4 bases. The CDR3 sequence is 17 residues long. This CDR3 reads CASTLSKWDRGPYEQYF. CDR3 nucleotides: TGTGCCAGCACCCTTTCCAAGTGGGACAGGGGGCCTTACGAGCAGTACTTC.

The gene calls are TRBV10-3 and TRBJ1-6; weak D call: TRBD1 (5 bases). V gave up 0 bases and J gave up 5 bases, with 8 bases separating them. The length of the CDR3 is 15 residues. Per germline, CDR1 ENHRY and CDR2 SYGVKD. CDR3 in amino acids: CAISESTVNNSPLHF. The CDR3 nucleotides are TGTGCCATCAGTGAGTCGACAGTAAATAATTCACCCCTCCACTTT.

The J gene is TRBJ2-6, the V gene TRBV18, with D maybe TRBD1 (6 bases). Germline CDR1 KGHSH, CDR2 LQKENI. With 1 base removed from V and 0 bases from J, the gap between germline ends came to 25 bases. There are 22 residues in the CDR3. CDR3 sequence: CASSPRVERPGHLNSGANVLTF. Written as DNA, the CDR3 is TGTGCCAGCTCACCACGCGTGGAGAGACCGGGACACCTTAACTCTGGGGCCAACGTCCTGACTTTC.

This sequence joins TRBV11-3 and TRBJ2-1; D might be TRBD1 (6 bases). The CDR3 covers 15 residues. The V and J ends lost 5 bases and 0 bases respectively, with 11 bases between them. Looked up from germline, CDR1 is SGHNT and CDR2 is YENEEA. The CDR3 loop is CASSRGQSSYNEQFF. The CDR3 DNA is TGTGCCAGCAGCCGAGGACAGTCCTCCTACAATGAGCAGTTCTTC.

The V gene is TRBV7-8, the J gene TRBJ2-3; 7 positions match TRBD1. The ends lost 0 bases at V and 0 bases at J; junction bases unmatched: 3. The CDR3 has 16 residues. Per the germline V gene, CDR1 is SGHVS and CDR2 is FQNEAQ. Written as DNA, the CDR3 is TGTGCCAGCAGCTTAGCGACAGGGATAAGCACAGATACGCAGTATTTT. The encoded protein is CASSLATGISTDTQYF.

The V gene is TRBV5-1, the J gene TRBJ2-7; D gene ambiguous. The CDR3 is 14 amino acids. Trimming pared 1 base from V and 2 bases from J, leaving 10 bases between. Germline assignment: CDR1 SGHRS and CDR2 YFSETQ. CDR3 bases: TGCGCCAGCAGCTTGTCAGGTTCCGCCTACGAGCAGTACTTC. It is translated as CASSLSGSAYEQYF.

The chain combines TRBV9 with TRBJ1-2; possible D gene TRBD1, 5 bases. Trimming removed 0 bases at V and 0 bases at J, with 9 bases between. Germline CDR1 is SGDLS and CDR2 is YYNGEE. The length of the CDR3 is 15 residues. The chain's CDR3 is CASSVDKQANYGYTF. The DNA of the CDR3 is TGTGCCAGCAGCGTAGATAAACAGGCTAACTATGGCTACACCTTC.

This chain uses TRBV29-1 with TRBJ2-1; weak D call: TRBD2 (6 bases). The CDR3 consists of 13 residues. The germline CDR1 and CDR2 sequences are SQVTM and ANQGSEA. The V end was cut by 8 bases, the J end by 0 bases, with 11 bases between. DNA for the CDR3: TGCAGCCCTGTGGGGGGCTCCTACAATGAGCAGTTCTTC. Its protein is CSPVGGSYNEQFF.

V usage is TRBV7-3 and J usage is TRBJ2-1, with TRBD2 identical over 11 bases. CDR1 and CDR2 from the germline V gene are SGHTA and FQGTGA. With 2 bases clipped from V and 3 bases from J, the junction kept 9 bases outside the gene matches. The CDR3 has 18 residues. DNA of the CDR3: TGTGCCAGCAGCTTAGGCCTAGCGGGGGGCCCAAACTACAATGAGCAGTTCTTC. It translates to CASSLGLAGGPNYNEQFF.

This clone has only a few counts. This chain connects TRBV7-9 to TRBJ1-4; 7 bases map to TRBD1. In germline, CDR1 is SEHNR, CDR2 FQNEAQ (reference sequence). J was trimmed by 0 bases and V by 5 bases; bases with no gene match: 6. This CDR3 has 16 residues. CDR3 loop: CASSQRTGPTNEKLFF. The CDR3 coding sequence is TGTGCCAGCAGCCAAAGGACAGGACCAACTAATGAAAAACTGTTTTTT.

With respect to this clone: The identical CDR3 is also encoded by other nucleotide sequences in the sample. V and J are TRBV19 and TRBJ2-7, with TRBD2 matching over 9 bases. This CDR3 has 15 residues. Germline V gives CDR1 LNHDA, CDR2 SQIVND (reference sequence). The ends lost 4 bases at V and 4 bases at J; junction bases unmatched: 8. The CDR3 sequence is CASSTGLAGSYEQYF. CDR3 sequence (DNA): TGTGCCAGTAGTACGGGGCTAGCGGGATCTTACGAGCAGTACTTC.

Details on this clone: Other DNA sequences from this sample encode an identical CDR3 as well. The rearrangement links TRBV9 to TRBJ1-4, with TRBD1 as a possible D gene (6 bases). This CDR3 has 14 residues. Germline V gene lookup returns CDR1 SGDLS and CDR2 YYNGEE. The V end was cut by 0 bases, the J end by 5 bases, with 8 bases between. The chain's CDR3 is CASSVGQGNEKLFF. The CDR3 bases are TGTGCCAGCAGCGTAGGGCAGGGGAATGAAAAACTGTTTTTT.

Comment on this clone: This sample also contains other DNA sequences that code for the same CDR3. The rearrangement uses TRBV2 and TRBJ2-5; D gene uncertain. Germline-derived CDR1 and CDR2 are SNHLY and FYNNEI. V gave up 4 bases and J gave up 5 bases, with 8 bases separating them. This CDR3 contains 12 residues. This chain's CDR3 is CASSGPGETQYF. The CDR3 DNA reads TGTGCCAGCAGTGGGCCGGGTGAGACCCAGTACTTC. Looking up the rest from reference TRBV2 and TRBJ2-5 gives the full variable domain: EPEVTQTPSHQVTQMGQEVILRCVPISNHLYFYWYRQILGQKVEFLVSFYNNEISEKSEIFDDQFSVERPDGSNFTLKIRSTKLEDSAMYFCASSGPGETQYFGPGTRLLVL.

This clone has just one count. The chain joins TRBV2 to TRBJ2-5, with 9 bases matching TRBD2. V was clipped by 8 bases and J by 5 bases; unmatched bases: 3. Germline V gene data show CDR1 as SNHLY and CDR2 as FYNNEI. CDR3 length: 12 amino acids. The CDR3 DNA is TGTGCCAGCGGGCGGGGGGGGGAGACCCAGTACTTC. It is translated as CASGRGGETQYF.

V and J are TRBV7-9 and TRBJ2-1, with D possibly being TRBD1 (6 bases). From germline, CDR1 is SEHNR and CDR2 FQNEAQ (reference sequence). The CDR3 has 12 amino acids. V shed 5 bases and J shed 9 bases, with 11 bases lying between them. Written as DNA, the CDR3 is TGTGCCAGCAGCGTAGGGACACCTGAGCAGTTCTTC. This encodes CASSVGTPEQFF.

The CDR3: CASSERELYEQYF. As DNA, the CDR3 is TGTGCCAGCAGCGAGCGGGAGTTGTACGAGCAGTACTTC. The V and J genes are TRBV14 and TRBJ2-7; 8 bases agree with TRBD2. This CDR3 has 13 amino acids. V trimming: 5 bases; J trimming: 4 bases; junction bases outside the gene matches: 4. CDR1 is SGHDN and CDR2 is FVKESK in the germline V gene. The whole variable domain, remainder taken from reference TRBV14 and TRBJ2-7, is EAGVTQFPSHSVIEKGQTVTLRCDPISGHDNLYWYRRVMGKEIKFLLHFVKESKQDESGMPNNRFLAERTGGTYSTLKVQPAELEDSGVYFCASSERELYEQYFGPGTRLTVT.

The J gene is TRBJ2-5, the V gene TRBV19; 9 nucleotides match TRBD1. The germline V gene encodes CDR1 LNHDA and CDR2 SQIVND (reference sequence). J was trimmed by 9 bases and V by 5 bases; bases with no gene match: 16. The CDR3 length is 16 residues. CDR3 bases: TGTGCCAGTAGTGGGTACCGGGACAGGGCCCATGGGGCCCAGTACTTC. Translated, it gives CASSGYRDRAHGAQYF.

The chain recombines TRBV6-4 with TRBJ2-1; 7 bases line up with TRBD2. CDR1 MRHNA and CDR2 SNTAGT come from the germline V gene. The CDR3 runs to 14 residues. V was clipped by 0 bases and J by 6 bases; unmatched bases: 2. The CDR3 DNA is TGTGCCAGCAGTGACTCGTGGACTAGCAATGAGCAGTTCTTC. Amino acid sequence: CASSDSWTSNEQFF.

The rearrangement joins TRBV6-4 to TRBJ2-3, with a possible D match to TRBD2 (6 bases). In germline, CDR1 is MRHNA, CDR2 SNTAGT. This CDR3 region has 15 residues. The germline V and J ends were trimmed by 4 bases and 2 bases, with 13 bases remaining between them. The CDR3 DNA is TGTGCCAGCAGTGCTCGCGCGGGGTTCACAGATACGCAGTATTTT. This codes for CASSARAGFTDTQYF.

V is TRBV11-2 and J is TRBJ2-7; D might be TRBD1 (6 bases). This CDR3 has 17 amino acids. Germline values: CDR1 SGHAT, CDR2 FQNNGV. The V end lost 3 bases, the J end lost 0 bases, and 18 bases lay between the germline ends. DNA of the CDR3: TGTGCCAGCAGCTTCAGTACCGTGGGGGCGGTCTCCTACGAGCAGTACTTC. The encoded protein is CASSFSTVGAVSYEQYF.

This chain joins TRBV6-1 and TRBJ2-7, with a weak D call TRBD1 (6 bases). CDR1 and CDR2 from the germline V gene are MNHNS and SASEGT. V lost 0 bases and J 3 bases, leaving 9 bases between the germline ends. CDR3 length equals 14 residues. DNA of the CDR3: TGTGCCAGCAGTGAAGCCGAGGGGGACTACGAGCAGTACTTC. Translation: CASSEAEGDYEQYF.

V and J are TRBV12-5 and TRBJ2-1; D gene unclear. Germline assignment: CDR1 LGHNT and CDR2 FRNRAP. The CDR3 contains 10 residues. Trimming took 7 bases from V and 16 from J, leaving 14 bases between them. The CDR3 loop reads CASATSFLFF. In DNA, the CDR3 is TGTGCTAGTGCGACTTCATTCCTATTCTTC.